This T cell receptor beta chain stems from a study of T-cell reconstitution after alpha-beta-depleted transplantation in children. General study points: Several hundred rapidly expanded clones from non-depleted graft cells reportedly supplied alpha-beta T cells about two months post-transplant. Elevated TCRbeta diversity at day 60 was traced, in some patients, to surviving recipient T cells and thymic progenitors. A year post-transplant, T-cell counts and diversity derived mostly from newly produced T cells.

Comment on this clonotype: Its antigen is as yet unknown.

V shed 2 bases and J shed 5 bases, with 13 bases lying between them. The CDR3 contains 14 residues. The germline V gene has CDR1 SGHDT and CDR2 YYEEEE. Unique molecular identifiers were incorporated into the prepared TCRbeta library. TCRdb re-called the PCR reads through MiXCR, storing one row per CDR3 protein. The repertoire holds around 580,000 distinct CDR3 sequences, with about 23% as singletons. Material: PBMCs, mostly from graft donor cells, obtained 360 days after TCRalphabeta/CD19-depleted stem cell transplant. The sequence was collected from a boy less than two years old who had a stem cell transplant for acute myeloid leukemia, so the T cells may come from the graft donor. The rearrangement links TRBV5-6 to TRBJ2-5; tentative D call: TRBD1 (6 bases). In DNA form, the CDR3 reads TGTGCCAGCAGCTTAAAACAGGGCTGGGAGACCCAGTACTTC. Its protein is CASSLKQGWETQYF. The variable domain in full, with the rest retrieved from reference TRBV5-6 and TRBJ2-5, is DAGVTQSPTHLIKTRGQQVTLRCSPKSGHDTVSWYQQALGQGPQFIFQYYEEEERQRGNFPDRFSGHQFPNYSSELNVNALLLGDSALYLCASSLKQGWETQYFGPGTRLLVL.